Below are 30 T cell receptor beta chains sequenced from a single sample in a study of T cell responses to AZD1222 COVID-19 vaccine. Only in-frame clones appear in the TCRdb table, and some are missing; sequencing was by immunoSEQ multiplex PCR. The repertoire consists of about 75,000 clones, with approximately 89% occurring once and the leading ten covering less than 12%. The sample consisted of peripheral blood, taken 28 days after the second dose of the MenACWY control vaccine. The receptor set was obtained from an adult who received the MenACWY meningococcal vaccine as a control.

The genes are TRBV4-3 and TRBJ1-3; a weak D match, TRBD1 (5 bases). From germline, CDR1 is LGHNA and CDR2 YSLEER. The CDR3 is made up of 16 amino acids. V lost 4 bases to trimming and J lost 0 bases, with 13 bases between them. DNA of the CDR3: TGCGCCAGCAGCCCGACAGTAAGGAGCTCTGGAAACACCATATATTTT. Translation gives CASSPTVRSSGNTIYF.

In regard to this clone: In the same sample, other DNA sequences code for this CDR3. The chain combines TRBV20-1 with TRBJ2-5; D unclear. The germline V gene encodes CDR1 DFQATT and CDR2 SNEGSKA (reference sequence). The V end lost 3 bases, the J end lost 2 bases, and 4 bases lay between the germline ends. This CDR3 is 11 amino acids long. This CDR3 reads CSASLQETQYF. In DNA, the CDR3 is TGCAGTGCTAGCTTACAAGAGACCCAGTACTTC.

This clone occurred a few times. The gene calls are TRBV6-1 and TRBJ1-2; no definite D call. Germline assignment: CDR1 MNHNS and CDR2 SASEGT. The ends were cut back, 1 base at V and 5 bases at J, with 8 bases in the middle. The CDR3 is made up of 13 amino acids. The DNA of the CDR3 is TGTGCCAGCAGTGAAGAGCCGCTATATGGCTACACCTTC. Its protein product is CASSEEPLYGYTF.

V is TRBV19 and J is TRBJ2-2; TRBD1 is a possible D gene (6 bases). The ends were cut back, 3 bases at V and 5 bases at J, with 7 bases in the middle. The germline V gene encodes CDR1 LNHDA and CDR2 SQIVND (reference sequence). This CDR3 has 13 amino acids. This CDR3 reads CASSMRGTGELFF. The CDR3 DNA reads as TGTGCCAGTAGTATGAGGGGGACCGGGGAGCTGTTTTTT.

V and J are TRBV21-1 and TRBJ1-1. TRBV21-1 is tagged as a pseudogene. This CDR3 has 14 amino acids. CDR3 nucleotide sequence: TGTGCCAGCAGCAAAGCAGGCGGGACATCCGAAGCTTTCTTT. Translation gives CASSKAGGTSEAFF.

The chain couples TRBV5-1 to TRBJ1-4, with 7 positions matching TRBD1. V trimming: 3 bases; J trimming: 8 bases; junction bases outside the gene matches: 7. This CDR3 contains 14 residues. Germline V gene lookup returns CDR1 SGHRS and CDR2 YFSETQ. In DNA form, the CDR3 reads TGCGCCAGCAGCTCCGGGACAGCGAGGGAAAAACTGTTTTTT. This encodes CASSSGTAREKLFF.

The chain is built from TRBV20-1 and TRBJ2-7, with D hard to call. The CDR3 extends over 13 amino acids. Germline V gives CDR1 DFQATT, CDR2 SNEGSKA (reference sequence). Trimming shortened V by 3 bases and J by 0 bases, and 9 bases separated the two germline ends. The CDR3 here is CSASEDSSYEQYF. CDR3 nucleotides: TGCAGTGCTAGTGAGGATAGCTCCTACGAGCAGTACTTC.

V is TRBV6-1 and J is TRBJ1-4; D ambiguous. Germline V gene sequence: CDR1 MNHNS, CDR2 SASEGT. CDR3 size: 15 residues. Trimming took 2 bases from V and 3 from J, leaving 10 bases between them. CDR3 in amino acids: CASSEFQAANEKLFF. As DNA, the CDR3 is TGTGCCAGCAGTGAATTCCAGGCGGCTAATGAAAAACTGTTTTTT.

The rearrangement uses TRBV18 and TRBJ1-5; the D gene is possibly TRBD1 (5 bases). This CDR3 is built from 15 residues. Germline V CDR1 and CDR2: KGHSH, LQKENI. Deletions cut 3 bases from V and 7 bases from J, with 16 bases between. CDR3 in amino acids: CASSPTQGSSQPQHF. DNA of the CDR3: TGTGCCAGCTCACCGACTCAGGGATCTAGCCAGCCCCAGCATTTT.

This clone came up once. V usage is TRBV18 and J usage is TRBJ1-2; D is undetermined. The CDR3 covers 16 residues. Trimming pared 0 bases from V and 5 bases from J, leaving 16 bases between. Germline loops: CDR1 KGHSH, CDR2 LQKENI. This chain's CDR3 is CASSPPLAQGPYGYTF. The CDR3 region has the DNA TGTGCCAGCTCACCACCCTTAGCTCAAGGCCCATATGGCTACACCTTC.

This chain uses TRBV27 with TRBJ1-5; tentative D call: TRBD1 (6 bases). This CDR3 is 14 amino acids long. From germline, CDR1 is MNHEY and CDR2 SMNVEV (reference sequence). Trimming removed 5 bases at V and 6 bases at J, with 14 bases between. CDR3: CASSRQGSGQPQHF. The CDR3 DNA sequence: TGTGCCAGCAGTCGGCAGGGGTCCGGTCAGCCCCAGCATTTT.

The chain has TRBV7-7 and TRBJ2-1; TRBD1 agrees at 9 bases. V trimming: 5 bases; J trimming: 2 bases; junction bases outside the gene matches: 4. CDR3 length equals 15 residues. CDR1 is SSHAT and CDR2 is FNYEAQ in the germline V gene (reference sequence). CDR3: CASSPGQGTYNEQFF. In DNA, the CDR3 is TGTGCCAGCAGCCCCGGACAGGGGACCTACAATGAGCAGTTCTTC.

The chain employs TRBV3-1 (or the pseudogene TRBV3-2) and TRBJ2-5, with unresolved D. Deletions cut 0 bases from V and 4 bases from J, with 9 bases between. The CDR3 is made up of 14 amino acids. Germline CDR1 reads LGHDT; CDR2 reads YNNKEL (reference sequence). CDR3 protein: CASSQDRPGETQYF. The CDR3 DNA sequence: TGTGCCAGCAGCCAAGATCGTCCCGGAGAGACCCAGTACTTC.

The chain is built from TRBV6-5 and TRBJ1-2; D is unclear. Trimming cost V 6 bases and J 3 bases, with 17 bases left between them. CDR3 length equals 15 residues. CDR1 and CDR2 (germline): MNHEY, SVGAGI. For the CDR3, the DNA is TGTGCCAGCAGACCCGGAGGCAAAAGCGACTATGGCTACACCTTC. As protein: CASRPGGKSDYGYTF.

This rearrangement joins TRBV19 to TRBJ1-2, with a possible D match to TRBD1 (6 bases). Deletions cut 4 bases from V and 4 bases from J, with 16 bases between. The CDR3 loop spans 15 amino acids. The germline V gene encodes CDR1 LNHDA and CDR2 SQIVND (reference sequence). This CDR3 is CASSTIRDKIYGYTF. The DNA for the CDR3 is TGTGCCAGTAGTACAATCCGGGACAAAATCTATGGCTACACCTTC.

The CDR3 DNA follows: TGTGCCAGCAGCCAAGAGGACAGGTATGGCTACACCTTC. Translating it yields CASSQEDRYGYTF. The V and J genes are TRBV3-1 (or the pseudogene TRBV3-2) and TRBJ1-2; 7 nucleotides agree with TRBD1. The trim removed 0 bases at V and 5 bases at J, leaving 0 bases unmatched. The CDR3 runs to 13 residues. Germline V CDR1 and CDR2: LGHDT, YNNKEL (reference sequence).

The DNA for the CDR3 is TGTGCCAGCAGCTTAGGGGACCGCCTTGTTGAAAAACTGTTTTTT. Protein product: CASSLGDRLVEKLFF. This chain links TRBV7-9 with TRBJ1-4, with a tentative D call TRBD1 (5 bases). V shed 1 base and J shed 7 bases, with 13 bases lying between them. This CDR3 is built from 15 residues. Per germline, CDR1 SEHNR and CDR2 FQNEAQ (reference sequence).

The V call is TRBV19, the J call TRBJ1-5, with D unclear. V lost 2 bases and J lost 3, with 11 bases in between. Germline V CDR1 and CDR2: LNHDA, SQIVND (reference sequence). This CDR3 contains 15 residues. CDR3: CASSISGNTNQPQHF. CDR3 DNA sequence: TGTGCCAGTAGTATATCCGGGAACACCAATCAGCCCCAGCATTTT.

V gene TRBV13 combines with J gene TRBJ2-5; 9 bases line up with TRBD2. Germline CDR1 PRHDT, CDR2 FYEKMQ (reference sequence). The length of the CDR3 is 17 residues. J lost 1 base, V lost 3 bases, and 9 bases had no gene match. This CDR3 reads CASSLTASGDLQETQYF. The DNA for the CDR3 is TGTGCCAGCAGCTTGACGGCTAGCGGGGACCTCCAAGAGACCCAGTACTTC.

This chain links TRBV5-6 with TRBJ1-2; no definite D call. The CDR3 totals 13 residues. Germline loops: CDR1 SGHDT, CDR2 YYEEEE. Trimming left V 4 bases short and J 8 bases short, with 15 bases between. CDR3 residues: CASSPGEVWGYTF. DNA for the CDR3: TGTGCCAGCAGCCCGGGAGAGGTTTGGGGCTACACCTTC.

V gene TRBV28 combines with J gene TRBJ1-1; perhaps TRBD1 as D (6 bases). The V end was cut by 6 bases, the J end by 10 bases, with 15 bases between. The V gene's germline CDR1 is MDHEN and CDR2 SYDVKM. This CDR3 region has 12 residues. The CDR3 sequence is CASRPGQGIAFF. As DNA, the CDR3 is TGTGCCAGCAGGCCGGGACAAGGGATAGCTTTCTTT.

This clone was seen more than once but under ten times. This chain uses TRBV7-2 with TRBJ1-4; D gene ambiguous. The CDR3 has 13 amino acids. The V end lost 2 bases, the J end lost 8 bases, and 9 bases lay between the germline ends. In germline, CDR1 is SGHTA, CDR2 FQGNSA. CDR3 residues: CASSLNIGEKLFF. DNA of the CDR3: TGTGCCAGCAGCTTAAACATAGGGGAAAAACTGTTTTTT.

This clone was detected only a few times. CDR3 nucleotides: TGTGCCAGCAGTTCTCTCCAGACAGGGTATCAGCCCCAGCATTTT. As protein: CASSSLQTGYQPQHF. This sequence joins TRBV6-5 and TRBJ1-5, with 7 bases that match TRBD1. V lost 4 bases and J lost 5; bases outside the gene matches: 8. CDR3 size: 15 residues. CDR1 MNHEY and CDR2 SVGAGI come from the germline V gene.

This sequence joins TRBV5-5 and TRBJ1-3; no clear D gene. V was shortened by 1 base and J by 0 bases, with 5 bases between the two germline ends. Per the germline V gene, CDR1 is SGHKS and CDR2 is YYEKEE (reference sequence). There are 14 residues in the CDR3. CDR3 amino acids: CASSLLSSGNTIYF. In DNA, the CDR3 is TGTGCCAGCAGCTTGTTGAGCTCTGGAAACACCATATATTTT.

V is TRBV27 and J is TRBJ2-7, with 7 bases matching TRBD1. The CDR3 consists of 15 residues. Germline V gives CDR1 MNHEY, CDR2 SMNVEV (reference sequence). V was clipped by 4 bases and J by 0 bases; unmatched bases: 6. The CDR3 reads CASSYDRVSSYEQYF. CDR3 DNA sequence: TGTGCCAGCAGTTACGACAGGGTAAGCTCCTACGAGCAGTACTTC.

The V gene is TRBV28, the J gene TRBJ1-1, with a tentative D call TRBD1 (5 bases). Germline V gene data show CDR1 as MDHEN and CDR2 as SYDVKM. The CDR3 is 12 amino acids. V dropped 2 bases and J dropped 9 bases, with 10 bases sitting between them. CDR3 sequence reads: CASSLGDFKAFF. In DNA, the CDR3 is TGTGCCAGCAGTTTAGGGGACTTCAAAGCTTTCTTT. The variable domain in full, completed from reference TRBV28 and TRBJ1-1, reads DVKVTQSSRYLVKRTGEKVFLECVQDMDHENMFWYRQDPGLGLRLIYFSYDVKMKEKGDIPEGYSVSREKKERFSLILESASTNQTSMYLCASSLGDFKAFFGQGTRLTVV.

The chain employs TRBV12-5 and TRBJ1-6; D gene uncertain. The CDR3 has 12 residues. CDR1 is LGHNT, CDR2 FRNRAP, per germline. V lost 5 bases, J lost 8 bases, and 7 bases lay in between. The CDR3: CASGLGDSPLHF. CDR3 bases: TGTGCTAGTGGTCTTGGGGATTCACCCCTCCACTTT. Supplemented by reference TRBV12-5 and TRBJ1-6, the full variable domain reads DARVTQTPRHKVTEMGQEVTMRCQPILGHNTVFWYRQTMMQGLELLAYFRNRAPLDDSGMPKDRFSAEMPDATLATLKIQPSEPRDSAVYFCASGLGDSPLHFGNGTRLTVT.

This clone turned up a few times. The chain links TRBV5-5 to TRBJ1-3; D unresolved. With 2 bases removed from V and 0 bases from J, the gap between germline ends came to 6 bases. The CDR3 sequence is 14 residues long. From germline, CDR1 is SGHKS and CDR2 YYEKEE (reference sequence). This CDR3 reads CASSLRTSGNTIYF. CDR3 nucleotide sequence: TGTGCCAGCAGCTTACGAACCTCTGGAAACACCATATATTTT.

V and J are TRBV4-1 and TRBJ1-1; D is perhaps TRBD1 (5 bases). Germline CDR1 reads MGHRA; CDR2 reads YSYEKL. Trimming took 0 bases from V and 6 from J, leaving 14 bases between them. The CDR3 consists of 15 residues. The CDR3 bases are TGCGCCAGCAGCCAAGATCGGGGGGGGAGGGCTGAAGCTTTCTTT. Translating it yields CASSQDRGGRAEAFF.

The rearrangement links TRBV18 to TRBJ2-2; 8 bases match TRBD1. Germline CDR1 is KGHSH and CDR2 is LQKENI. Losses at the gene ends were 4 bases for V and 2 bases for J; bases not matched to a gene: 3. This CDR3 is built from 15 residues. The CDR3 protein is CASSLGTGNTGELFF. Written as DNA, the CDR3 is TGTGCCAGCTCACTGGGGACAGGAAACACCGGGGAGCTGTTTTTT.